The clone carrying this T cell receptor beta chain has only a few counts. Antigen unknown. This specimen belongs to a study of T cells after yellow fever vaccination. Background on the study: SMART-Seq v4 Ultra Low Input prepared libraries from low-cell fractions. General observations from the study: Most primary-vaccination clones recurred post-booster (approximately 95% CD4, around 86% CD8).

A universal primer site and UMIs were added as TCR cDNA was made by 5'RACE template switching. TCRdb recomputed calls from the 5' RACE reads with MiXCR, one row per CDR3 protein. The sample yields about 170,000 distinct CDR3 sequences, about 11% seen once. This specimen was CD8+ T cells sorted from PBMCs, taken 15 days after the yellow fever booster vaccination. The receptor comes from a man aged 18 to 35 who received the YFV17D yellow fever vaccine.

The CDR3 here is CASRADRGFFSEQYF. The CDR3 DNA is TGTGCCAGCAGAGCGGACAGGGGATTTTTCTCCGAGCAGTACTTC. The chain combines TRBV7-9 with TRBJ2-7; 9 bases line up with TRBD1. The CDR3 is made up of 15 amino acids. Germline V lookup: CDR1 SEHNR, CDR2 FQNEAQ (reference sequence). Trimming removed 6 bases from V and 6 bases from J; junction bases left unmatched: 12.